This T cell receptor beta chain stems from a study of blood T cells in healthy people across ages. It was with a sample-barcoded 5' primer and a J-beta primer mix that a second PCR of roughly 6 to 12 cycles was run. Each CDR3 protein is one row after TCRdb ran MiXCR on the 5' RACE reads. The data contain 1.5 million to 2 million distinct CDR3 sequences, about 35% of them singletons. Germline loops: CDR1 MRHNA, CDR2 SNTAGT. This CDR3 has 15 residues. Unmatched junction bases numbered 7, after V lost 3 bases and J lost 8 bases. Ranging in age from roughly 6 to 100, the donors were healthy Caucasian individuals from Russia.

The chain carries TRBV6-4 and TRBJ2-1; 10 nucleotides align to TRBD1. The TCR comes from a woman in her twenties or thirties in good health. Sequenced material: blood. This CDR3 is CASSEPGQGFDEQFF. The CDR3 coding sequence is TGTGCCAGCAGTGAGCCGGGACAGGGGTTCGATGAGCAGTTCTTC.